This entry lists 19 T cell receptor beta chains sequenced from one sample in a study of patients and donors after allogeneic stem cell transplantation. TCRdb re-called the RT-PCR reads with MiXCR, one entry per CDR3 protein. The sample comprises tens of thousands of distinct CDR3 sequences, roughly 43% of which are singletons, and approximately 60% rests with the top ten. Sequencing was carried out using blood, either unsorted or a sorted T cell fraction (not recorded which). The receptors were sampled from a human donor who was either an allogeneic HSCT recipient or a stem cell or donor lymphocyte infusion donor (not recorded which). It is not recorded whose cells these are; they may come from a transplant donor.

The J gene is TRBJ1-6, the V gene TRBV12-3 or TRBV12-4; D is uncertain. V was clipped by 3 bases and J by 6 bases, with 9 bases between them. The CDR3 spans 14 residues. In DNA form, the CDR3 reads TGTGCCAGCAGTTTTTCGACCACTAATTCACCCCTCCACTTT. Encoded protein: CASSFSTTNSPLHF.

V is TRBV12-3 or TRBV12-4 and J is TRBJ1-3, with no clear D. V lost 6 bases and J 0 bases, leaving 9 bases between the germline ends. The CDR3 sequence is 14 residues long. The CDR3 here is CASRHRDSGNTIYF. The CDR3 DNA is TGTGCCAGCAGACACCGGGACTCTGGAAACACCATATATTTT.

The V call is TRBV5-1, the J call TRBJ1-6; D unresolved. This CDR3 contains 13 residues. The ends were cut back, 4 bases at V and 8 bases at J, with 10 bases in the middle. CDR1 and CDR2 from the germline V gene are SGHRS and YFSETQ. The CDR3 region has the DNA TGCGCCAGCAGCGGAAGAGGTGATTCACCCCTCCACTTT. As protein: CASSGRGDSPLHF.

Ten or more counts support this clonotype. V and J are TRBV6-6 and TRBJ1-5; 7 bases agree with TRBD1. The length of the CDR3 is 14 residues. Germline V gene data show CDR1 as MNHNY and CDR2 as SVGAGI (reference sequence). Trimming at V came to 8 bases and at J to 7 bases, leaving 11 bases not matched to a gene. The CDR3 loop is CASALTGDRQPQHF. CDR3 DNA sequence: TGTGCCAGCGCGCTTACAGGGGATAGACAGCCCCAGCATTTT.

The CDR3, as DNA: TGTGCCAGCAGTGAGTTCAAGGGAGTAAATCGCTATGGCTACACCTTC. Its translation is CASSEFKGVNRYGYTF. The J gene is TRBJ1-2, the V gene TRBV2; D not resolved. V lost 3 bases, J lost 4 bases, and 18 bases lay in between. There are 16 residues in the CDR3. Germline lookup yields CDR1 SNHLY and CDR2 FYNNEI.

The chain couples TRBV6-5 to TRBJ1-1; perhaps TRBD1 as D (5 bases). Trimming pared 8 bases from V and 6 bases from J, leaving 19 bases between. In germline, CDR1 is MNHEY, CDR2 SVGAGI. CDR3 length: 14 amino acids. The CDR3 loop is CASSPHGGVSEAFF. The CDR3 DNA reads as TGTGCCAGCTCCCCCCACGGGGGGGTATCTGAAGCTTTCTTT.

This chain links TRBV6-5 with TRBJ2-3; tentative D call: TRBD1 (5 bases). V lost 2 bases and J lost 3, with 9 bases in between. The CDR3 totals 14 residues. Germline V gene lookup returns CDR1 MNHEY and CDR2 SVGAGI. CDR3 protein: CASSYGQGTDTQYF. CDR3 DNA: TGTGCCAGCAGTTACGGGCAGGGAACAGATACGCAGTATTTT.

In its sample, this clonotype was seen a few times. CDR3 in amino acids: CASSPMGRVGIMNTEAFF. CDR3 DNA: TGTGCCAGCAGTCCTATGGGTCGGGTAGGGATAATGAACACTGAAGCTTTCTTT. The chain employs TRBV6-6 and TRBJ1-1; D not resolved. The CDR3 length is 18 residues. Germline-derived CDR1 and CDR2 are MNHNY and SVGAGI (reference sequence). V lost 5 bases and J 0 bases, leaving 22 bases between the germline ends.

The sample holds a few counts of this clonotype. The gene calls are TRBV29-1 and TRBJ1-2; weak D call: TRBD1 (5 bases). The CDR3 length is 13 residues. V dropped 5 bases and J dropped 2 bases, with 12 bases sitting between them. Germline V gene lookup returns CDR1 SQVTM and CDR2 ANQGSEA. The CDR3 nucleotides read TGCAGCGTTCGGACAAAAATCAACTATGGCTACACCTTC. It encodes CSVRTKINYGYTF.

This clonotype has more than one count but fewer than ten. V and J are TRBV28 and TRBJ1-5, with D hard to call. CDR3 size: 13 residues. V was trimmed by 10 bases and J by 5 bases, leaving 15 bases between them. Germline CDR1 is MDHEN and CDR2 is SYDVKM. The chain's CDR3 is CATCLPAYQPQHF. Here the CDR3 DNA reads TGTGCCACCTGTTTACCAGCATATCAGCCCCAGCATTTT.

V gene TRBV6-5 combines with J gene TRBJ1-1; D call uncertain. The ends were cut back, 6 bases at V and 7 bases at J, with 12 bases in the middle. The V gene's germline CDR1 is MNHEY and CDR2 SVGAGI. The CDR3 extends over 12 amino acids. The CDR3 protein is CASRPIGGEAFF. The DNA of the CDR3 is TGTGCCAGCAGGCCGATAGGCGGTGAAGCTTTCTTT.

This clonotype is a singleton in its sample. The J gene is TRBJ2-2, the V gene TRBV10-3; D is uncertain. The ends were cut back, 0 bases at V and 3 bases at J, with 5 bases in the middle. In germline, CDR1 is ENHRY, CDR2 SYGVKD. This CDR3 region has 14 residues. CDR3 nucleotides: TGTGCCATCAGTGAGTCGAGAGACACCGGGGAGCTGTTTTTT. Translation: CAISESRDTGELFF.

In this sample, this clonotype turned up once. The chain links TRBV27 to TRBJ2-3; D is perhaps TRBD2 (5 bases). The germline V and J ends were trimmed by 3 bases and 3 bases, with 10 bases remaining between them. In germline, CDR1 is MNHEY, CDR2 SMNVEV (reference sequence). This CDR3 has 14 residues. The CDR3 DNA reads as TGTGCCAGCAGTTTTGCCCGGAGGACAGATACGCAGTATTTT. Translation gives CASSFARRTDTQYF.

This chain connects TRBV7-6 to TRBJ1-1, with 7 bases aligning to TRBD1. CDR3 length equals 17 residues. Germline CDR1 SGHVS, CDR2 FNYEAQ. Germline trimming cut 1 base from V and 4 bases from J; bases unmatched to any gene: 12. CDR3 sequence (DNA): TGTGCCAGCAGCTTAGACGAGCAGGGGGGAACAGGCACTGAAGCTTTCTTT. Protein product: CASSLDEQGGTGTEAFF.

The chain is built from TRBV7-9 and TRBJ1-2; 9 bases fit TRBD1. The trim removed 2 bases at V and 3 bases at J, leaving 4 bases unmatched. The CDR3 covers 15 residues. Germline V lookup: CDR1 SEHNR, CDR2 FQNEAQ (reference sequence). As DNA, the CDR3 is TGTGCCAGCAGCTTAATACAGGGGGCCGACTATGGCTACACCTTC. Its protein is CASSLIQGADYGYTF.

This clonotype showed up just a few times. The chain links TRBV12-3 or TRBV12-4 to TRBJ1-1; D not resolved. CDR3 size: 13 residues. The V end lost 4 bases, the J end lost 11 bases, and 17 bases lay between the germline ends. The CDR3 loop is CASSSTSIIGAFF. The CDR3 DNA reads TGTGCCAGCAGTTCCACCTCGATTATCGGGGCTTTCTTT.

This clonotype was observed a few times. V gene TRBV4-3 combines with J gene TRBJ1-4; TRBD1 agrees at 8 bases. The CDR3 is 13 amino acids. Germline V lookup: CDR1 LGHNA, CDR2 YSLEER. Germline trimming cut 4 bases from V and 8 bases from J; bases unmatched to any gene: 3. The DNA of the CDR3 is TGCGCCAGCAGCCCCAGGGGGCACGAAAAACTGTTTTTT. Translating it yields CASSPRGHEKLFF.

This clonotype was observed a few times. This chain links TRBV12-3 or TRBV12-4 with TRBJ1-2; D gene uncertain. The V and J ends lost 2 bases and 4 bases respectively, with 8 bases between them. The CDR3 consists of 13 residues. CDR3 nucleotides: TGTGCCAGCAGTTTATCAAGTATCTATGGCTACACCTTC. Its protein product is CASSLSSIYGYTF.

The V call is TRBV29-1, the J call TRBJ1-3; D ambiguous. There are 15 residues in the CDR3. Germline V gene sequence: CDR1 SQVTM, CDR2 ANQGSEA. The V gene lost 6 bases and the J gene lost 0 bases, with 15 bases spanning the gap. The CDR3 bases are TGCAGCGTCGTGACCGGACGGGACTCTGGAAACACCATATATTTT. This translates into CSVVTGRDSGNTIYF.